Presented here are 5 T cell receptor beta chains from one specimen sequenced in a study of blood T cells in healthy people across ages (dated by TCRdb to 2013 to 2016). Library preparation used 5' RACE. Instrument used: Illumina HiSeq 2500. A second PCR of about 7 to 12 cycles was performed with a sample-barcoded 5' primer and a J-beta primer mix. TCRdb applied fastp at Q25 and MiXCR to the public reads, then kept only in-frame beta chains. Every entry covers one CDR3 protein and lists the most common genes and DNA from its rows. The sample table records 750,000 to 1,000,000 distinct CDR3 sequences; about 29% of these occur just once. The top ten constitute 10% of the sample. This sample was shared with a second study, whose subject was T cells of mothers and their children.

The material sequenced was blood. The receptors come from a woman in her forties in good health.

CDR3 amino acids: CAASPWNRAGTIQYF. The CDR3 coding sequence is TGTGCCGCCTCCCCTTGGAACAGGGCGGGCACCATTCAGTACTTC. V and J are TRBV6-5 and TRBJ2-4; D perhaps matches TRBD1 (6 bases). V shed 11 bases and J shed 9 bases, with 26 bases lying between them. The CDR3 is made up of 15 amino acids. Germline CDR1 MNHEY, CDR2 SVGAGI.

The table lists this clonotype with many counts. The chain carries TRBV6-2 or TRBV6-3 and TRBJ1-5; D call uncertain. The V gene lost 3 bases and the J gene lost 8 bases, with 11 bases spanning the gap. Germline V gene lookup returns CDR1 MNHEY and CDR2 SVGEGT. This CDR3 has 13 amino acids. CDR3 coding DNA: TGTGCCAGCAGTTATGAGCCCATCAAGCCCCAGCATTTT. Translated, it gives CASSYEPIKPQHF.

The CDR3 DNA reads as TGTGCCAGCAGTTTACGGGCATCTTATAGCAATCAGCCCCAGCATTTT. This gives the protein CASSLRASYSNQPQHF. The chain recombines TRBV2 with TRBJ1-5, with unresolved D. The V and J ends lost 5 bases and 0 bases respectively, with 14 bases between them. Germline V lookup: CDR1 SNHLY, CDR2 FYNNEI. CDR3 length: 16 residues. Supplemented by reference TRBV2 and TRBJ1-5, the full variable domain reads EPEVTQTPSHQVTQMGQEVILRCVPISNHLYFYWYRQILGQKVEFLVSFYNNEISEKSEIFDDQFSVERPDGSNFTLKIRSTKLEDSAMYFCASSLRASYSNQPQHFGDGTRLSIL.

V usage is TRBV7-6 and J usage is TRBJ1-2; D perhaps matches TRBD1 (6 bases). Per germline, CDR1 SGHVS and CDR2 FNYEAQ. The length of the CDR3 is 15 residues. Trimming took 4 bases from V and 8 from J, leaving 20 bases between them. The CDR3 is CASSSPETGPAGYTF. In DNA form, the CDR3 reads TGTGCCAGCAGCTCACCAGAAACAGGGCCCGCCGGCTACACCTTC.

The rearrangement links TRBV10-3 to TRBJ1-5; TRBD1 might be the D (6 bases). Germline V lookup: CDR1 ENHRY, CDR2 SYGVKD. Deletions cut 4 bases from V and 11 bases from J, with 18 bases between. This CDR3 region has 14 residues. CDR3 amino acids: CAISAGGQIGAQHF. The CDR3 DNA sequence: TGTGCCATCAGTGCGGGGGGCCAGATAGGGGCCCAGCATTTT.